A single sample is the source of the 21 T cell receptor beta chains below, sequenced in a study of cytomegalovirus exposure and HLA in healthy donors (dated by TCRdb to the late 2010s). Library preparation employed the immunoSEQ multiplex PCR assay. For the multiplex PCR, a mixture combining 60 forward primers for TCR Vbeta segments and 13 reverse primers for TCR Jbeta segments was used. TCRdb took this table from immuneACCESS and kept in-frame rearrangements with V and J called. Such tables lack part of the clones; where checked against another copy, unresolved V genes explain under half of the gap, and the rest is unexplained. This sample is represented by fewer than 150,000 clones; about 80% of them were singletons. The top ten hold around 2% of the sample. The sequencing input was PBMCs. Every receptor here comes from a man aged 25 to 40 in good health and CMV-seronegative.

The chain combines TRBV9 with TRBJ1-1; 10 nucleotides agree with TRBD1. The CDR3 extends over 15 amino acids. CDR1 SGDLS and CDR2 YYNGEE come from the germline V gene. The trim removed 0 bases at V and 11 bases at J, leaving 10 bases unmatched. CDR3 in DNA: TGTGCCAGCAGCGTAGCACGGACAGGGGGGATTGGGGCTTTCTTT. Residues: CASSVARTGGIGAFF.

The rearrangement uses TRBV9 and TRBJ2-3; D is ambiguous. In germline, CDR1 is SGDLS, CDR2 YYNGEE. The CDR3 spans 13 residues. Trimming pared 0 bases from V and 4 bases from J, leaving 6 bases between. As DNA, the CDR3 is TGTGCCAGCAGCGTAGATGCGGCAGATACGCAGTATTTT. It encodes CASSVDAADTQYF.

About this clone: The junction departs from germline at one end; a sequencing error may be responsible. The chain has TRBV15 and TRBJ2-3; TRBD2 matches 7 bases. Germline lookup yields CDR1 LNHNV and CDR2 YYDKDF (reference sequence). The CDR3 is made up of 15 amino acids. Written as DNA, the CDR3 is TGTGCCACCAGCAGAGGGACGGGAGGCACATATACGCAGTATTTT. Its translation is CATSRGTGGTYTQYF.

This clone was seen a few times. The chain carries TRBV2 and TRBJ1-6, with 8 nucleotides matching TRBD1. Germline-derived CDR1 and CDR2 are SNHLY and FYNNEI. The J segment lost 7 bases and the V segment lost 6 bases, leaving 8 bases of the junction unmatched. The CDR3 is 15 residues long. The CDR3 coding sequence is TGTGCCAGCAGCAACAGGGGGATGATGAATTCACCCCTCCACTTT. Translation gives CASSNRGMMNSPLHF.

The V and J genes are TRBV5-1 and TRBJ2-1; possible D gene TRBD2, 6 bases. The CDR3 is made up of 16 amino acids. In germline, CDR1 is SGHRS, CDR2 YFSETQ. The V end was cut by 6 bases, the J end by 0 bases, with 16 bases between. The CDR3 region has the DNA TGCGCCAGCACCTCTCTAGGGGAGGCCTCCTACAATGAGCAGTTCTTC. Translation gives CASTSLGEASYNEQFF.

The chain links TRBV25-1 to TRBJ1-1; a weak D match, TRBD1 (6 bases). In germline, CDR1 is MGHDK, CDR2 SYGVNS. The V end was cut by 3 bases, the J end by 11 bases, with 28 bases between. The CDR3 consists of 17 residues. CDR3 nucleotides: TGTGCCAGCAGTGACCACCTCGCAGGGGATCCGTTCTGTAAGGCTTTCTTT. Translation gives CASSDHLAGDPFCKAFF.

The chain recombines TRBV25-1 with TRBJ2-7; 7 bases fit TRBD1. The germline gives CDR1 MGHDK, CDR2 SYGVNS. The length of the CDR3 is 15 residues. Trimming took 4 bases from V and 2 from J; bases not matched to a gene: 8. CDR3 sequence (DNA): TGTGCCAGCAGTGCTACGACAGGGTCAACCTACGAGCAGTACTTC. This codes for CASSATTGSTYEQYF.

This clone has only one observation. This sequence joins TRBV18 and TRBJ2-3, with TRBD2 as a possible D gene (5 bases). There are 14 residues in the CDR3. With 3 bases removed from V and 4 bases from J, the gap between germline ends came to 11 bases. From germline, CDR1 is KGHSH and CDR2 LQKENI. The CDR3 DNA is TGTGCCAGCTCACCTCTAGGGCGGGCAGATACGCAGTATTTT. The encoded protein is CASSPLGRADTQYF.

The rearrangement joins TRBV7-9 to TRBJ1-6; D not certain. The CDR3 loop spans 13 amino acids. Germline V gives CDR1 SEHNR, CDR2 FQNEAQ (reference sequence). V was trimmed by 2 bases and J by 8 bases, leaving 7 bases between them. CDR3 bases: TGTGCCAGCAGCTTATTCCCGGATTCACCCCTCCACTTT. Protein: CASSLFPDSPLHF.

The V gene is TRBV6-5, the J gene TRBJ1-4, with a tentative D call TRBD1 (5 bases). V lost 2 bases and J lost 2, with 9 bases in between. Germline values: CDR1 MNHEY, CDR2 SVGAGI. This CDR3 spans 15 amino acids. The CDR3 nucleotides are TGTGCCAGCAGTTACGCGGACACTACTAATGAAAAACTGTTTTTT. This sequence encodes CASSYADTTNEKLFF.

The DNA for the CDR3 is TGCGCCAGCAGCCGACTAGCCCAAGAGACCCAGTACTTC. As protein: CASSRLAQETQYF. V and J are TRBV4-1 and TRBJ2-5; TRBD2 aligns across 7 bases. The CDR3 covers 13 residues. J lost 1 base, V lost 4 bases, and 0 bases had no gene match. CDR1 MGHRA and CDR2 YSYEKL come from the germline V gene.

This clone was detected only a few times. This chain links TRBV29-1 with TRBJ1-1; D remains ambiguous. Trimming left V 0 bases short and J 4 bases short, with 12 bases between. CDR1 is SQVTM, CDR2 ANQGSEA, per germline. This CDR3 contains 14 residues. CDR3 protein: CSVEERRRSTEAFF. The CDR3 bases are TGCAGCGTTGAAGAAAGGAGACGGAGCACTGAAGCTTTCTTT.

This clone appeared a few times. The rearrangement joins TRBV5-1 to TRBJ2-3; maybe TRBD2 (6 bases). V gave up 7 bases and J gave up 0 bases, with 12 bases separating them. The CDR3 is 14 residues long. Germline assignment: CDR1 SGHRS and CDR2 YFSETQ. CDR3 bases: TGCGCCAGCTGCGGAGGGGCTAGCACAGATACGCAGTATTTT. Its translation is CASCGGASTDTQYF.

The V gene is TRBV18, the J gene TRBJ2-5; TRBD2 agrees at 7 bases. Germline loops: CDR1 KGHSH, CDR2 LQKENI. V trimming: 0 bases; J trimming: 3 bases; junction bases outside the gene matches: 1. CDR3 size: 14 residues. The CDR3 DNA reads as TGTGCCAGCTCACCACCGGGACTAAAAGAGACCCAGTACTTC. Protein sequence: CASSPPGLKETQYF.

V usage is TRBV7-2 and J usage is TRBJ2-3; D call uncertain. The CDR3 runs 12 residues. V was pared by 5 bases and J by 2 bases, with 5 bases between. Germline CDR1 SGHTA, CDR2 FQGNSA. The CDR3 is CASSQNTDTQYF. DNA for the CDR3: TGTGCCAGCAGCCAAAACACAGATACGCAGTATTTT.

J is TRBJ2-1 and V is TRBV2; 10 nucleotides line up with TRBD2. The CDR3 is 15 amino acids. Germline V gene data show CDR1 as SNHLY and CDR2 as FYNNEI. V trimming: 5 bases; J trimming: 0 bases; junction bases outside the gene matches: 1. The CDR3, as DNA: TGTGCCAGCAGTCCTAGCGGGGGCTCCTACAATGAGCAGTTCTTC. This translates into CASSPSGGSYNEQFF.

The chain couples TRBV9 to TRBJ2-5; the D gene is possibly TRBD2 (7 bases). This CDR3 is 17 amino acids long. V gave up 2 bases and J gave up 0 bases, with 17 bases separating them. Germline assignment: CDR1 SGDLS and CDR2 YYNGEE. The CDR3 region has the DNA TGTGCCAGCAGCGTCGAGGGGGGGACTCCGTACCAAGAGACCCAGTACTTC. This encodes CASSVEGGTPYQETQYF.

The J gene is TRBJ1-6, the V gene TRBV5-1; the D gene is possibly TRBD1 (5 bases). The V end lost 0 bases, the J end lost 6 bases, and 7 bases lay between the germline ends. Germline V gene lookup returns CDR1 SGHRS and CDR2 YFSETQ. This CDR3 is built from 14 residues. The CDR3 DNA is TGCGCCAGCAGCTTGGGCGGGGGTAATTCACCCCTCCACTTT. It specifies CASSLGGGNSPLHF. The variable domain in full, with the rest retrieved from reference TRBV5-1 and TRBJ1-6, is KAGVTQTPRYLIKTRGQQVTLSCSPISGHRSVSWYQQTPGQGLQFLFEYFSETQRNKGNFPGRFSGRQFSNSRSEMNVSTLELGDSALYLCASSLGGGNSPLHFGNGTRLTVT.

The chain is built from TRBV5-1 and TRBJ2-1, with 9 bases lining up with TRBD2. The V gene's germline CDR1 is SGHRS and CDR2 YFSETQ. The CDR3 sequence is 17 residues long. After removal of 0 bases from V and 7 bases from J, the junction contained 11 bases not matched to a gene. Here the CDR3 DNA reads TGCGCCAGCAGCTTGGAAGGGCGGGGGGGCCATGAGAATGAGCAGTTCTTC. Encoded protein: CASSLEGRGGHENEQFF.

This clone was counted once. The rearrangement links TRBV4-1 to TRBJ2-2, with D possibly being TRBD1 (5 bases). V shed 4 bases and J shed 7 bases, with 22 bases lying between them. The CDR3 covers 17 residues. The germline gives CDR1 MGHRA, CDR2 YSYEKL. The CDR3 is CASSPPSGADTRGELFF. DNA of the CDR3: TGCGCCAGCAGCCCACCCAGTGGGGCAGACACACGCGGGGAGCTGTTTTTT.

The chain is built from TRBV9 and TRBJ2-5, with D possibly being TRBD2 (6 bases). V was shortened by 0 bases and J by 7 bases, with 16 bases between the two germline ends. CDR1 SGDLS and CDR2 YYNGEE come from the germline V gene. The CDR3 has 15 residues. For the CDR3, the DNA is TGTGCCAGCAGCGTAGCAGCCGCCGGGAGAGGGACCCAGTACTTC. This gives the protein CASSVAAAGRGTQYF. Based on the CDR3 plus reference TRBV9 and TRBJ2-5, the full variable domain is DSGVTQTPKHLITATGQRVTLRCSPRSGDLSVYWYQQSLDQGLQFLIQYYNGEERAKGNILERFSAQQFPDLHSELNLSSLELGDSALYFCASSVAAAGRGTQYFGPGTRLLVL.